This T cell receptor (beta chain) was recorded in a study of T cell responses to AZD1222 COVID-19 vaccine. Study conclusions and caveats: Baseline seropositivity characterized only a handful of AZD1222 recipients. White British people made up most donors, females outnumbered males, and clonal diversity was possibly underestimated. Across the whole spike, CD4 TCRs peaked at regions 160-218 and 743-854. Scientists sampled the repertoires only once the peak T cell response had passed.

Remarks on this clone: Its antigen is currently unknown.

The CDR3 runs 15 residues. Unmatched junction bases numbered 3, after V lost 4 bases and J lost 0 bases. Germline V gene data show CDR1 as ENHRY and CDR2 as SYGVKD. Profiling relied on immunoSEQ multiplex PCR, and the TCRdb table lists in-frame clones only, not all of them. This table holds 90,000 to 150,000 clones, about 93% found once. The clonotype was recovered from an adult who received the MenACWY meningococcal vaccine as a control. V is TRBV10-3 and J is TRBJ1-5, with 7 bases fitting TRBD1. The source was peripheral blood, collected 28 days after the second dose of the MenACWY control vaccine. The CDR3 loop is CAISVDRDSNQPQHF. In nucleotides, the CDR3 is TGTGCCATCAGTGTCGACAGGGATAGCAATCAGCCCCAGCATTTT.